These 9 T cell receptor beta chains were all obtained from the same sample, sequenced in a study of blood T cells in healthy people across ages. Primed by a sample-barcoded 5' primer and a J-beta primer mix, a second PCR proceeded for roughly 7 to 12 cycles. TCRdb ran MiXCR on the 5' RACE reads and lists one entry per CDR3 protein. The data hold 1.5 million to 2 million distinct CDR3 sequences, with 25% to 30% observed a single time. Sequencing was carried out using blood. These receptors were taken from a woman in her 30s in good health.

With regard to this clonotype: At one boundary the junction diverges from the germline segment, which might be a read error. The V call is TRBV3-1, the J call TRBJ2-6, with D possibly matching TRBD1 (6 bases). This CDR3 region has 15 residues. The V gene's germline CDR1 is LGHDT and CDR2 YNNKEL (reference sequence). The CDR3 sequence: CASNQQGSGANVLTF. CDR3 in DNA: TGTGCCAGCAACCAACAGGGATCTGGGGCCAACGTCCTGACTTTC.

The chain uses TRBV6-5 and TRBJ2-1; TRBD1 or TRBD2 may be the D gene (5 bases each). The germline gives CDR1 MNHEY, CDR2 SVGAGI. Trimming took off 6 bases at V and 6 bases at J, with 12 bases between the two ends. The CDR3 contains 13 residues. DNA of the CDR3: TGTGCCAGCAGCCGGGACCGGTCCAATGAGCAGTTCTTC. This gives the protein CASSRDRSNEQFF.

The chain has TRBV28 and TRBJ2-3; the D gene could be TRBD1 or TRBD2 (5 bases each). Germline CDR1 is MDHEN and CDR2 is SYDVKM. V was cut by 6 bases and J by 2 bases, with 18 bases left in between. The CDR3 spans 16 residues. The CDR3: CASRGTRNGATDTQYF. The CDR3 nucleotides read TGTGCCAGCAGGGGCACTAGGAACGGGGCCACAGATACGCAGTATTTT. Together with reference TRBV28 and TRBJ2-3, the CDR3 gives the full variable domain: DVKVTQSSRYLVKRTGEKVFLECVQDMDHENMFWYRQDPGLGLRLIYFSYDVKMKEKGDIPEGYSVSREKKERFSLILESASTNQTSMYLCASRGTRNGATDTQYFGPGTRLTVL.

This clonotype has only a few counts. A much larger clone is a single base away; this may be a read error. The V call is TRBV6-2 or TRBV6-3, the J call TRBJ2-7; D remains unclear. CDR1 is MNHEY and CDR2 is SVGEGT in the germline V gene. V dropped 6 bases and J dropped 2 bases, with 11 bases sitting between them. The CDR3 spans 13 residues. The CDR3 loop is CASRSANTYEQYF. CDR3 DNA sequence: TGTGCCAGCAGGTCCGCGAACACCTACGAGCAGTACTTC.

CDR3 in DNA: TGTGCCAGCAGCCCCAAGACAGGATATCAGCCCCAGCATTTT. Its translation: CASSPKTGYQPQHF. This rearrangement joins TRBV28 to TRBJ1-5; TRBD1 is a possible D gene (6 bases). CDR1 and CDR2 from the germline V gene are MDHEN and SYDVKM. The CDR3 sequence is 14 residues long. Trimming cost V 6 bases and J 5 bases, with 14 bases left between them.

The chain is built from TRBV20-1 and TRBJ1-1; D gene uncertain. V was trimmed by 3 bases and J by 2 bases, leaving 10 bases between them. The V gene's germline CDR1 is DFQATT and CDR2 SNEGSKA (reference sequence). This CDR3 is built from 13 residues. The CDR3 DNA sequence: TGCAGTGCTAGGGAACAAACTAACACTGAAGCTTTCTTT. It yields the protein CSAREQTNTEAFF.

The V call is TRBV2, the J call TRBJ2-1; a possible D gene is TRBD2 (6 bases). V lost 3 bases and J 5 bases, leaving 14 bases between the germline ends. Germline V lookup: CDR1 SNHLY, CDR2 FYNNEI. The CDR3 is 15 amino acids. The CDR3 DNA reads as TGTGCCAGCAGTGAGGAACTCGCGGGGAACAATGAGCAGTTCTTC. Protein: CASSEELAGNNEQFF.

This chain connects TRBV6-5 to TRBJ2-3; 7 nucleotides line up with TRBD2. J was trimmed by 3 bases and V by 6 bases; bases with no gene match: 9. The CDR3 is made up of 15 amino acids. From germline, CDR1 is MNHEY and CDR2 SVGAGI. CDR3 sequence reads: CASRLLAVATDTQYF. CDR3 in DNA: TGTGCCAGCAGACTCCTAGCGGTCGCTACAGATACGCAGTATTTT.

This chain connects TRBV3-1 to TRBJ2-1; D gene unclear. V was pared by 4 bases and J by 9 bases, with 10 bases between. Germline-derived CDR1 and CDR2 are LGHDT and YNNKEL (reference sequence). This CDR3 comprises 12 residues. CDR3 residues: CASSRYGGEQFF. DNA of the CDR3: TGTGCCAGCAGCCGGTACGGTGGTGAGCAGTTCTTC.